This T cell receptor beta chain came from a study of vaccination and CD4 T cells after COVID-19. Turning to this clonotype: The antigen is undetermined.

The length of the CDR3 is 14 residues. Trimming stripped 2 bases from V and 3 bases from J, with 5 bases between. The germline CDR1 and CDR2 sequences are MDHEN and SYDVKM. The Oncomine TCR Beta short-read assay sequenced DNA from cultured CD4+ T cells. TCRdb used MiXCR to reprocess the PCR reads, holding one entry per CDR3 protein. Here the sample spans some 16,000 distinct CDR3 sequences, around 60% being singletons. Treatment reported: roughly 10-day PBMC culture with coronavirus spike peptide pools or control peptides (ViraFEST assay). Sample: CD4+ T cells from blood, cultured in vitro. V gene TRBV28 combines with J gene TRBJ1-6; no definite D call. The receptor's source is a human donor who had recovered from COVID-19. The CDR3, as DNA: TGTGCCAGCAGTTTAGAGAGCTATAATTCACCCCTCCACTTT. Its translation: CASSLESYNSPLHF.